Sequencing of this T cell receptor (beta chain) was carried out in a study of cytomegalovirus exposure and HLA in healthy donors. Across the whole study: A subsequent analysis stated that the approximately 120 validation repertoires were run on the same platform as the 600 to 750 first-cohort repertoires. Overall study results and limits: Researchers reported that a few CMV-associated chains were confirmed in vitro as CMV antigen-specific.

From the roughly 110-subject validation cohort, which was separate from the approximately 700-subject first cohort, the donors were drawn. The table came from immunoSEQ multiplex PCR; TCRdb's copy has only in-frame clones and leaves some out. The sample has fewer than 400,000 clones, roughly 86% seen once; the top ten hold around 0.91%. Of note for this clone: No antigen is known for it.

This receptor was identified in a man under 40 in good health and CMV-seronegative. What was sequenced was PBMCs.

Here the CDR3 DNA reads TGCGCCAGCAGCCCCCCAACCGGGACTAGACAAGAGACCCAGTACTTC. It translates to CASSPPTGTRQETQYF. The chain employs TRBV4-1 and TRBJ2-5; 8 nucleotides align to TRBD2. Unmatched junction bases numbered 9, after V lost 4 bases and J lost 2 bases. The germline V gene has CDR1 MGHRA and CDR2 YSYEKL. This CDR3 region has 16 residues.